Listed here is a single T cell receptor beta chain. CDR1 and CDR2 from the germline V gene are SNHLY and FYNNEI. Between the trimmed V and J ends, which lost 9 bases and 1 base, there was a span of 12 bases. There are 13 residues in the CDR3. The data originate from a study of blood T cell repertoires in COVID-19. Study-level background: Samples taken during acute and convalescent COVID-19 were collected in the United States, Italy and Spain. Nucleic acid was either cDNA or gDNA, and it came from T cells, B-cell-depleted T cells, or PBMCs.

Per the authors' pipeline: By means of reference gene primer amplification, nucleated cell counts were estimated. Profiled with immunoSEQ multiplex PCR; TCRdb holds only in-frame clones, not every one. V and J calls and clone size are copied from that table; D and trimming were computed from the DNA. The data contain about 150,000 clones, 91% of them singletons. The chain recombines TRBV2 with TRBJ1-1, with D possibly TRBD1 on 6 matching bases. The TCR originated in a man aged 50-59 years with acute or convalescent COVID-19. The specimen was peripheral blood. The CDR3 spells CASSLQGNTEAFF. The DNA for the CDR3 is TGTGCCAGTAGTCTACAGGGGAACACTGAAGCTTTCTTT.